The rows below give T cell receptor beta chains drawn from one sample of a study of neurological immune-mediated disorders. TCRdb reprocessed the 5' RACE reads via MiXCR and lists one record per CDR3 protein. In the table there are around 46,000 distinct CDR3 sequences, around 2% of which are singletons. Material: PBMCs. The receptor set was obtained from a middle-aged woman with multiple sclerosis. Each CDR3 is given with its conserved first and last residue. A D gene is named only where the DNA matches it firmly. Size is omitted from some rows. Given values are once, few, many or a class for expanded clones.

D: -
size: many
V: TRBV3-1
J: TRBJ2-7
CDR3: CASSQAQGHTYEQYF
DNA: TGTGCCAGCAGCCAAGCTCAGGGCCATACCTACGAGCAGTACTTC

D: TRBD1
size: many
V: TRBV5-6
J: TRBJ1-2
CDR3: CASSFLYWWTGGSNLYGYTF
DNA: TGTGCCAGCAGCTTTCTTTATTGGTGGACAGGGGGCTCCAACCTCTATGGCTACACCTTC

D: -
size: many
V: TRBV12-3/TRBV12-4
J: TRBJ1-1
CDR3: CAINQYLNTEAFF
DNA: TGTGCCATCAACCAGTACTTGAACACTGAAGCTTTCTTT

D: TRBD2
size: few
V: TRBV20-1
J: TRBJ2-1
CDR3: CSASPPRGDEQFF
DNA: TGCAGTGCTTCCCCCCCGCGGGGGGATGAGCAGTTCTTC

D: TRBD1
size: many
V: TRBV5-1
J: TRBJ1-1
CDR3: CASSLGQGATEAFF
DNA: TGCGCCAGCAGCTTGGGGCAGGGGGCGACTGAAGCTTTCTTT

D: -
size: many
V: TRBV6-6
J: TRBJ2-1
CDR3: CASRGVEQKYNEQFF
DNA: TGTGCCAGCAGAGGGGTCGAACAGAAATACAATGAGCAGTTCTTC

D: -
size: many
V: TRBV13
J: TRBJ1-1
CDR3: CASSYKDADVGPRNTEAFF
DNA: TGTGCCAGCAGCTACAAAGATGCGGACGTCGGACCGAGGAACACTGAAGCTTTCTTT

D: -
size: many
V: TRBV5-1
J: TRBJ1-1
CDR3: CASSQDGGNTEAFF
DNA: TGCGCCAGCAGTCAAGACGGGGGTAACACTGAAGCTTTCTTT

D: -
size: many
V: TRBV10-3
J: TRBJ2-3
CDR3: CAIRYTGTDTQYF
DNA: TGTGCCATCAGGTACACAGGGACAGATACGCAGTATTTT

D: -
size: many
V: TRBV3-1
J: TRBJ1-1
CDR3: CASSQVPNTEAFF
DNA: TGTGCCAGCAGCCAGGTTCCGAACACTGAAGCTTTCTTT

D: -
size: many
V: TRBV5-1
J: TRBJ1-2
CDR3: CASRDTSYGYTF
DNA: TGCGCCAGCAGGGACACTAGCTATGGCTACACCTTC

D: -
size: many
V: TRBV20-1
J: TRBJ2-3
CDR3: CSATRRGRGEADTQYF
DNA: TGCAGTGCCACCAGAAGGGGGAGGGGGGAGGCAGATACGCAGTATTTT

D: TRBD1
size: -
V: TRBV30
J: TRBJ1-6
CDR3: CAWQGGYNSPLHF
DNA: TGTGCCTGGCAGGGGGGTTATAATTCACCCCTCCACTTT

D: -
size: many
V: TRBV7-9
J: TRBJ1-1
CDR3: CASSFAPDEAFF
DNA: TGTGCCAGCAGCTTCGCCCCGGATGAAGCTTTCTTT

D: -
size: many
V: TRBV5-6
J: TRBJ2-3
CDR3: CASSLGSASDTQYF
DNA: TGTGCCAGCAGCTTGGGGTCCGCGTCAGATACGCAGTATTTT

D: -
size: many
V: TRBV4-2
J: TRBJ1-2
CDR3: CASSQDLPVEADGNYGYTF
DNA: TGTGCCAGCAGCCAAGATCTTCCGGTCGAGGCTGACGGAAACTATGGCTACACCTTC

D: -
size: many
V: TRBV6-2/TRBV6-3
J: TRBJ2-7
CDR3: CAIQAWATSYEQYF
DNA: TGTGCCATCCAGGCGTGGGCTACCTCCTACGAGCAGTACTTC

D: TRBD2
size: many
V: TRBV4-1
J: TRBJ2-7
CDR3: CASSQVGGSEQYF
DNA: TGCGCCAGCAGCCAAGTCGGCGGGAGCGAGCAGTACTTC

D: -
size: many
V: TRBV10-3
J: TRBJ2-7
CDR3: CAISERAMGSYEQYF
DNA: TGTGCCATCAGTGAGCGGGCAATGGGCTCCTACGAGCAGTACTTC

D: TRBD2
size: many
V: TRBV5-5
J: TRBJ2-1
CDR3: CASSLVAGGDNEQFF
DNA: TGTGCCAGCAGCTTGGTAGCGGGGGGAGACAATGAGCAGTTCTTC

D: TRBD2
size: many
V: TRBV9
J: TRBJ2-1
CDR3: CASSVRRGGNDEQFF
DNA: TGTGCCAGCAGCGTTAGGCGGGGGGGCAATGATGAGCAGTTCTTC

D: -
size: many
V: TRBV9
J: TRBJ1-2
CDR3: CASSENGATNYGYTF
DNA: TGTGCCAGCAGCGAAAACGGGGCTACTAACTATGGCTACACCTTC

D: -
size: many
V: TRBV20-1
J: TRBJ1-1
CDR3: CSAMNGMNTEAFF
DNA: TGCAGTGCTATGAACGGGATGAACACTGAAGCTTTCTTT

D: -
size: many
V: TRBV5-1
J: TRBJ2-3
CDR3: CASRGGSTDTQYF
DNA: TGCGCCAGCAGGGGGGGTAGCACAGATACGCAGTATTTT

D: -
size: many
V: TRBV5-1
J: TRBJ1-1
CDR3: CASSLSPTEAFF
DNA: TGCGCCAGCAGCTTATCTCCCACTGAAGCTTTCTTT

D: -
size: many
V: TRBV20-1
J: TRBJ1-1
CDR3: CSARNRVFGGDTEAFF
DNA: TGCAGTGCTAGAAACAGGGTCTTTGGTGGGGACACTGAAGCTTTCTTT

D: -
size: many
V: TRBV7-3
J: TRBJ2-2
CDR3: CASSFDTNTGELFF
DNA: TGTGCCAGCAGCTTTGACACGAACACCGGGGAGCTGTTTTTT

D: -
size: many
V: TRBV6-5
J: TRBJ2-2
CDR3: CASSPSAGELFF
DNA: TGTGCCAGCAGTCCCAGTGCCGGGGAGCTGTTTTTT

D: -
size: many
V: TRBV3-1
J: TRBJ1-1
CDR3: CASSQTSTEAFF
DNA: TGTGCCAGCAGCCAAACCAGCACTGAAGCTTTCTTT

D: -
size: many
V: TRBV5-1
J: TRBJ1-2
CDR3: CASSLDGTNYGYTF
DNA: TGCGCCAGCAGCTTGGACGGCACCAACTATGGCTACACCTTC

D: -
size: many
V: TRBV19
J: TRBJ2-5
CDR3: CASRKTGPQETQYF
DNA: TGTGCCAGCCGAAAGACAGGCCCTCAAGAGACCCAGTACTTC

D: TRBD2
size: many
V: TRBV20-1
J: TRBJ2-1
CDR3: CSAPRLAGGYNEQFF
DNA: TGCAGTGCTCCAAGACTAGCGGGGGGGTACAATGAGCAGTTCTTC

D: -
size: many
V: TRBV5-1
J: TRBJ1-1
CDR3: CASVSARGTEAFF
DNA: TGCGCCAGCGTATCAGCGCGGGGCACTGAAGCTTTCTTT

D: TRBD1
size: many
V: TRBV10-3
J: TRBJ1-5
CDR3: CAISEGRQGAAVNQPQHF
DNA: TGTGCCATCAGTGAAGGCCGACAGGGGGCAGCTGTGAATCAGCCCCAGCATTTT

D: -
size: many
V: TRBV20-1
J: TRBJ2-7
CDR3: CSARGDRGLYEQYF
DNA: TGCAGTGCTAGGGGGGACCGCGGCCTCTACGAGCAGTACTTC

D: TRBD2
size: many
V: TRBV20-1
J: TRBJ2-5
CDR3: CSALPGGAQYF
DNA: TGCAGTGCTCTCCCGGGAGGGGCCCAGTACTTC

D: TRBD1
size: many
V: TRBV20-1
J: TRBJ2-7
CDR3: CSARDRQGYEQYF
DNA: TGCAGTGCTAGAGATCGACAGGGCTACGAGCAGTACTTC

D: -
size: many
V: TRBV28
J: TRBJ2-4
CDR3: CEGLSAKNIQYF
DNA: TGTGAGGGTCTCAGCGCCAAAAACATTCAGTACTTC

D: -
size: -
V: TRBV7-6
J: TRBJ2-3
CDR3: CASSLAFGTDKKYF
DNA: TGTGCCAGCAGCTTAGCATTCGGCACAGATAAGAAGTATTTT

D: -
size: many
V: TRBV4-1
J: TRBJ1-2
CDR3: CASSRVLTANYGYTF
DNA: TGCGCCAGCAGCCGAGTCTTGACAGCTAACTATGGCTACACCTTC

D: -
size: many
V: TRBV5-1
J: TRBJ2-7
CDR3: CASSLAGRGSDKQYF
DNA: TGCGCCAGCAGCTTGGCCGGTAGGGGGTCAGATAAGCAGTACTTC

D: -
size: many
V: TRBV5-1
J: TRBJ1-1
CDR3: CASSTGRGRTEAFF
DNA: TGCGCCAGCAGCACCGGGCGAGGAAGGACTGAAGCTTTCTTT

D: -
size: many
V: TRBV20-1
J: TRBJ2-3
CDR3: CSARVPGTDTQYF
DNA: TGCAGTGCTAGAGTCCCAGGCACAGATACGCAGTATTTT

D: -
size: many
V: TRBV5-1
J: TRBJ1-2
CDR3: CASSLGDNYGYTF
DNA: TGCGCCAGCAGCTTGGGGGATAACTATGGCTACACCTTC

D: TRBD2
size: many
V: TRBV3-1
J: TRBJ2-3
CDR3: CASSQDIAGGLTDTQYF
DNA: TGTGCCAGCAGCCAAGATATAGCGGGGGGCCTCACAGATACGCAGTATTTT

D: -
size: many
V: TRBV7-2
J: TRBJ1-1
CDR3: CASSLAGAVNTEAFF
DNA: TGTGCCAGCAGCTTAGCGGGGGCAGTGAACACTGAAGCTTTCTTT

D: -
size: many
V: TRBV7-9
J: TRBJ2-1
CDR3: CASSTQFNEQFF
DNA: TGTGCCAGCAGCACTCAATTCAATGAGCAGTTCTTC

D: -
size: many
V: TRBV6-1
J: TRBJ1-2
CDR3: CASNPAGYGYTF
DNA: TGTGCCAGCAATCCTGCAGGGTATGGCTACACCTTC

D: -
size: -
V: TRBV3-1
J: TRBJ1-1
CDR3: CASSPQGTETEAFF
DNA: TGTGCCAGCAGTCCACAGGGTACGGAAACTGAAGCTTTCTTT

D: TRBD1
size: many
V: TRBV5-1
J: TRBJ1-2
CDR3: CASSPDLGQSYGYTF
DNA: TGCGCCAGCAGCCCGGACCTGGGACAGTCCTATGGCTACACCTTC

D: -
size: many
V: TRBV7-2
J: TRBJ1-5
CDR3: CASSVGSGNQPQHF
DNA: TGTGCCAGCAGTGTAGGTTCGGGCAATCAGCCCCAGCATTTT

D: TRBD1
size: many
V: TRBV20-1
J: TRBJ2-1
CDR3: CSARDRGGDRGHNEQFF
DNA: TGCAGTGCTAGAGATAGAGGGGGTGACAGGGGCCACAATGAGCAGTTCTTC

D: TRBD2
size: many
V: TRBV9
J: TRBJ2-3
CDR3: CASSVAAGGFTDTQYF
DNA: TGTGCCAGCAGCGTAGCTGCGGGGGGGTTCACAGATACGCAGTATTTT

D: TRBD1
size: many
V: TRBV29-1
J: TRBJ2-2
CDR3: CSARDRLNTGELFF
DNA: TGCAGCGCCAGGGACAGGCTGAACACCGGGGAGCTGTTTTTT

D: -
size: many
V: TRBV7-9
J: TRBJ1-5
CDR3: CASSQGPHQPQHF
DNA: TGTGCCAGCAGTCAAGGACCACATCAGCCCCAGCATTTT